This entry lists 2 T cell receptor beta chains sequenced from one sample in a study of siplizumab effects on memory and regulatory T cells. Some clones are missing from TCRdb's copy, which holds only in-frame ones; the method was immunoSEQ multiplex PCR. The sample has some 100,000 clones, more than 90% seen once. What was sequenced was CD4+ T cells sorted from blood. The receptors originated from a human donor in good health. Some clones in this sample may be carry-over from other donors' samples.

This clone was counted only a few times. This chain uses TRBV18 with TRBJ1-4; TRBD1 is a possible D gene (6 bases). The V and J ends lost 5 bases and 11 bases respectively, with 12 bases between them. The CDR3 is 12 residues long. In germline, CDR1 is KGHSH, CDR2 LQKENI. Written as DNA, the CDR3 is TGTGCCAGCTCAATACAGGGCGGGAAACTGTTTTTT. Its translation is CASSIQGGKLFF.

For this clone: One junction end does not reproduce the germline sequence, and a read error may be involved. This chain joins TRBV5-1 and TRBJ2-5, with 8 bases identical to TRBD2. The CDR3 is made up of 16 amino acids. CDR1 is SGHRS and CDR2 is YFSETQ in the germline V gene. For the CDR3, the DNA is TGCGCCAGCAGCCCAGACCCAGCGGGAGTCCAAAAGACCCAGTACTTC. This gives the protein CASSPDPAGVQKTQYF.